The 27 T cell receptor beta chains below were found in one sample sequenced in a study of OX40 agonist ivuxolimab in advanced cancers. Sequencing used immunoSEQ multiplex PCR; TCRdb keeps in-frame clones, though not all of them. Of about 47,000 clones listed, around 84% are singletons. This material consisted of CD4+ or CD8+ T cells sorted from blood, taken in a trial of the OX40 agonist ivuxolimab. The receptors derive from an adult with an advanced solid tumor such as melanoma, head and neck, liver or kidney cancer.

There are a few counts of this clone. V gene TRBV10-2 combines with J gene TRBJ2-3; possible D gene TRBD1, 6 bases. Germline values: CDR1 WSHSY, CDR2 SAAADI. The CDR3 spans 15 residues. With 3 bases removed from V and 3 bases from J, the gap between germline ends came to 13 bases. The CDR3 DNA follows: TGCGCCAGCAGTGAACAGGGATGGAGTACAGATACGCAGTATTTT. Amino acid sequence: CASSEQGWSTDTQYF.

The chain has TRBV6-6 and TRBJ1-1, with TRBD1 as a possible D gene (6 bases). The V and J ends lost 2 bases and 3 bases respectively, with 13 bases between them. The germline gives CDR1 MNHNY, CDR2 SVGAGI (reference sequence). The CDR3 covers 15 residues. This chain's CDR3 is CASSYETGSHTEAFF. The CDR3 DNA sequence: TGTGCCAGCAGTTACGAGACAGGATCCCACACTGAAGCTTTCTTT.

The gene calls are TRBV6-5 and TRBJ1-1; D might be TRBD1 (5 bases). The CDR3 runs to 12 residues. Trimming shortened V by 6 bases and J by 4 bases, and 9 bases separated the two germline ends. Germline assignment: CDR1 MNHEY and CDR2 SVGAGI. The CDR3 nucleotides are TGTGCCAGCAGCCCAGGGACCACTGAAGCTTTCTTT. The encoded protein is CASSPGTTEAFF.

The chain links TRBV5-4 to TRBJ2-3; 9 bases are a match to TRBD2. Trimming cost V 1 base and J 5 bases; bases outside gene matches: 5. This CDR3 contains 15 residues. Germline lookup yields CDR1 SGHNT and CDR2 YYREEE (reference sequence). The CDR3: CASSLSSGGLDTQYF. The CDR3 region has the DNA TGTGCCAGCAGCTTGAGTAGCGGGGGATTAGATACGCAGTATTTT.

The gene calls are TRBV5-5 and TRBJ2-1; weak D call: TRBD2 (5 bases). Germline V gene sequence: CDR1 SGHKS, CDR2 YYEKEE (reference sequence). V gave up 4 bases and J gave up 0 bases, with 8 bases separating them. The CDR3 totals 14 residues. The CDR3 reads CASSDYYSYNEQFF. CDR3 DNA sequence: TGTGCCAGCAGCGACTATTACTCCTACAATGAGCAGTTCTTC.

This clone was detected only once. The sample has other DNA sequences that encode this CDR3 too. V gene TRBV5-4 combines with J gene TRBJ2-6, with D maybe TRBD1 (6 bases). Deletions cut 4 bases from V and 0 bases from J, with 11 bases between. Per germline, CDR1 SGHNT and CDR2 YYREEE (reference sequence). CDR3 length: 16 residues. CDR3 in amino acids: CASSPGQSSGANVLTF. CDR3 nucleotide sequence: TGTGCCAGCAGCCCCGGACAGAGCTCTGGGGCCAACGTCCTGACTTTC.

The chain uses TRBV7-9 and TRBJ1-3; unclear D gene. The CDR3 contains 17 residues. Per germline, CDR1 SEHNR and CDR2 FQNEAQ (reference sequence). Trimming removed 1 base at V and 0 bases at J, with 13 bases between. CDR3 region: CASSLGVDFLSGNTIYF. As DNA, the CDR3 is TGTGCCAGCAGCTTAGGAGTCGACTTCCTCTCTGGAAACACCATATATTTT.

The chain recombines TRBV18 with TRBJ1-2; D call uncertain. The CDR3 is made up of 17 amino acids. Germline values: CDR1 KGHSH, CDR2 LQKENI. Trimming took off 1 base at V and 4 bases at J, with 19 bases between the two ends. CDR3 DNA sequence: TGTGCCAGCTCACCACAGATGGCGAGGGTACCGGTCTATGGCTACACCTTC. Its translation is CASSPQMARVPVYGYTF.

This chain joins TRBV19 and TRBJ2-7, with 11 bases that match TRBD2. V lost 5 bases to trimming and J lost 3 bases; unmatched junction nucleotides: 6. The germline V gene encodes CDR1 LNHDA and CDR2 SQIVND (reference sequence). The CDR3 is made up of 15 amino acids. The CDR3 region is CASSQGLAGLYEQYF. DNA of the CDR3: TGTGCCAGTAGTCAAGGACTAGCGGGTCTCTACGAGCAGTACTTC.

The chain joins TRBV12-5 to TRBJ1-4; perhaps TRBD1 as D (5 bases). Germline CDR1 and CDR2: LGHNT and FRNRAP. Between the trimmed V and J ends, which lost 8 bases and 8 bases, there was a span of 15 bases. This CDR3 spans 13 amino acids. The CDR3 DNA follows: TGTGCTAGTTCTTGGCAGGGTGGGGAAAAACTGTTTTTT. This sequence encodes CASSWQGGEKLFF.

The rearrangement joins TRBV12-5 to TRBJ2-1; 11 positions agree with TRBD2. The CDR3 runs to 16 residues. CDR1 is LGHNT, CDR2 FRNRAP, per germline. With V trimmed by 5 bases and J by 7 bases, 10 bases remained unmatched. The CDR3 sequence is CASGPRGSGRVNEQFF. In nucleotides, the CDR3 is TGTGCTAGTGGTCCCCGTGGTAGCGGGAGGGTTAATGAGCAGTTCTTC.

The rearrangement joins TRBV11-3 to TRBJ1-5; no clear D gene. The CDR3 totals 15 residues. Per germline, CDR1 SGHNT and CDR2 YENEEA. V was trimmed by 7 bases and J by 2 bases, leaving 15 bases between them. CDR3: CASTPPGIGNQPQHF. The CDR3 DNA sequence: TGTGCCAGCACCCCCCCGGGGATAGGCAATCAGCCCCAGCATTTT.

This chain joins TRBV7-8 and TRBJ1-1; D is unclear. This CDR3 region has 15 residues. V was cut by 4 bases and J by 1 base, with 13 bases left in between. CDR1 and CDR2 (germline): SGHVS, FQNEAQ. CDR3 DNA sequence: TGTGCCAGCAGCTCCCGGTCCGGCGGGAACACTGAAGCTTTCTTT. Translation: CASSSRSGGNTEAFF.

The chain is built from TRBV28 and TRBJ1-4, with D tentatively TRBD1 (5 bases). Trimming left V 3 bases short and J 8 bases short, with 16 bases between. This CDR3 comprises 15 residues. From germline, CDR1 is MDHEN and CDR2 SYDVKM. CDR3 sequence: CASSFGAVLGEKLFF. The DNA of the CDR3 is TGTGCCAGCAGTTTCGGGGCCGTATTGGGGGAAAAACTGTTTTTT.

J is TRBJ2-3 and V is TRBV7-9; 10 bases are shared with TRBD2. Germline values: CDR1 SEHNR, CDR2 FQNEAQ (reference sequence). After removal of 5 bases from V and 5 bases from J, the junction contained 4 bases not matched to a gene. CDR3 size: 14 residues. This chain's CDR3 is CASSQVAGGDTQYF. CDR3 nucleotide sequence: TGTGCCAGCAGCCAGGTAGCGGGGGGAGATACGCAGTATTTT.

The chain links TRBV2 to TRBJ1-1; 7 bases are a match to TRBD1. Trimming at V came to 0 bases and at J to 2 bases, leaving 6 bases not matched to a gene. CDR3 length: 16 residues. The germline gives CDR1 SNHLY, CDR2 FYNNEI. CDR3 DNA sequence: TGTGCCAGCAGTGAAGCGGAGGGGGCAGGTAACACTGAAGCTTTCTTT. Translated: CASSEAEGAGNTEAFF.

This chain joins TRBV6-6 and TRBJ2-1; no clear D gene. Germline CDR1 reads MNHNY; CDR2 reads SVGAGI (reference sequence). The length of the CDR3 is 11 residues. Trimming left V 8 bases short and J 7 bases short, with 9 bases between. The CDR3 DNA reads TGTGCCAGCGGGGTGGGGAATGAGCAGTTCTTC. Amino acids: CASGVGNEQFF.

V usage is TRBV27 and J usage is TRBJ1-5; TRBD1 might be the D (5 bases). Germline CDR1 is MNHEY and CDR2 is SMNVEV (reference sequence). CDR3 length equals 13 residues. V dropped 3 bases and J dropped 4 bases, with 7 bases sitting between them. CDR3 sequence: CASSFRGNQPQHF. The CDR3 DNA sequence: TGTGCCAGCAGTTTCCGGGGGAATCAGCCCCAGCATTTT.

CDR3 residues: CASRNPNNEQFF. DNA for the CDR3: TGTGCCAGCAGAAATCCTAACAATGAGCAGTTCTTC. The V gene is TRBV2, the J gene TRBJ2-1, with unresolved D. The germline CDR1 and CDR2 sequences are SNHLY and FYNNEI. V lost 6 bases, J lost 5 bases, and 8 bases lay in between. The CDR3 consists of 12 residues.

The V call is TRBV11-3, the J call TRBJ2-3; D is possibly TRBD1 (5 bases). Germline lookup yields CDR1 SGHNT and CDR2 YENEEA. CDR3 size: 14 residues. The V gene lost 0 bases and the J gene lost 3 bases, with 7 bases spanning the gap. The CDR3 reads CASSLDRATDTQYF. The CDR3 nucleotides read TGTGCCAGCAGCTTAGACAGGGCGACAGATACGCAGTATTTT.

In nucleotides, the CDR3 is TGTGCCAGCAGCTTAGAGCGCGGGGCAATCGGGGAGCTGTTTTTT. It translates to CASSLERGAIGELFF. The V and J genes are TRBV13 and TRBJ2-2; D is possibly TRBD2 (6 bases). V was cut by 1 base and J by 7 bases, with 13 bases left in between. The CDR3 contains 15 residues. In germline, CDR1 is PRHDT, CDR2 FYEKMQ (reference sequence).

The chain is built from TRBV6-6 and TRBJ1-6, with TRBD1 as a possible D gene (6 bases). Per germline, CDR1 MNHNY and CDR2 SVGAGI (reference sequence). Between the trimmed V and J ends, which lost 0 bases and 8 bases, there was a span of 11 bases. This CDR3 region has 15 residues. The CDR3: CASSYSKGGDSPLHF. For the CDR3, the DNA is TGTGCCAGCAGTTACTCGAAAGGGGGTGATTCACCCCTCCACTTT.

The DNA for the CDR3 is TGTGCCAGCAGGTCCGGGATTGAAGCTTTCTTT. Protein: CASRSGIEAFF. The J gene is TRBJ1-1, the V gene TRBV7-2; D gene uncertain. CDR1 SGHTA and CDR2 FQGNSA come from the germline V gene. V was pared by 6 bases and J by 7 bases, with 9 bases between. The CDR3 sequence is 11 residues long.

The rearrangement joins TRBV5-1 to TRBJ2-2; D might be TRBD1 (5 bases). Germline loops: CDR1 SGHRS, CDR2 YFSETQ. The V end lost 4 bases, the J end lost 1 base, and 14 bases lay between the germline ends. There are 16 residues in the CDR3. The CDR3 is CASSARAAMNTGELFF. In DNA, the CDR3 is TGCGCCAGCAGCGCCAGGGCAGCTATGAACACCGGGGAGCTGTTTTTT.

The V gene is TRBV7-9, the J gene TRBJ1-2; 10 bases agree with TRBD1. The V gene's germline CDR1 is SEHNR and CDR2 FQNEAQ (reference sequence). Trimming removed 4 bases from V and 7 bases from J; junction bases left unmatched: 6. The CDR3 spans 14 residues. The CDR3 loop is CASSSRQGAGGYTF. As DNA, the CDR3 is TGTGCCAGCAGCTCCCGACAGGGGGCTGGTGGCTACACCTTC.

V and J are TRBV6-5 and TRBJ2-5, with TRBD2 identical over 8 bases. Germline CDR1 is MNHEY and CDR2 is SVGAGI. Losses at the gene ends were 4 bases for V and 3 bases for J; bases not matched to a gene: 10. The CDR3 has 16 residues. The CDR3 protein is CASSSRWTSRKETQYF. The DNA for the CDR3 is TGTGCCAGCAGTTCCCGGTGGACTAGCAGAAAAGAGACCCAGTACTTC.

The V gene is TRBV9, the J gene TRBJ2-5, with 7 bases matching TRBD1. The CDR3 runs to 16 residues. V was clipped by 3 bases and J by 1 base; unmatched bases: 9. Germline CDR1 reads SGDLS; CDR2 reads YYNGEE. CDR3 nucleotide sequence: TGTGCCAGCAGCGCTTCATCGGGACAGCGCCAAGAGACCCAGTACTTC. Its translation is CASSASSGQRQETQYF. Full variable domain (missing parts from reference TRBV9 and TRBJ2-5): DSGVTQTPKHLITATGQRVTLRCSPRSGDLSVYWYQQSLDQGLQFLIQYYNGEERAKGNILERFSAQQFPDLHSELNLSSLELGDSALYFCASSASSGQRQETQYFGPGTRLLVL.